The T cell receptor beta chain described here comes from a study of T cells after yellow fever vaccination (dated by TCRdb to between 2019 and 2020). The study in broad terms: Libraries from fractions with low cell numbers were prepared with the SMART-Seq v4 Ultra Low Input RNA kit. Bulk TCR alpha and beta repertoires were sequenced longitudinally to track T-cell clones before and after primary and booster YFV17D yellow fever vaccination. Two healthy male donors, one aged 18 to 30 and one aged 30 to 39 years, were included in the cohort. Blood was collected at multiple timepoints before and after primary and secondary immunization, and bulk PBMC replicates and cell subsets were isolated.

Spanning cysteine to valine, the CDR3 consists of 14 amino acids. CDR3 DNA only is kept here, 42 bases in frame from base 1. Trimming takes 11 bases off V and 1 base off J; junction bases not matched to a gene: 7. Reading the germline V gene gives CDR1 SNHLY and CDR2 FYNNEI. Overall results and qualifications from the work: A small fraction of clonotypes showed up in both the CD4 and CD8 compartments, probably as a result of convergent recombination. The secondary T-cell response was found to be weaker but faster than the primary response, with a peak reached on day 5 rather than on day 15. Because the study included only a couple of donors, the extent to which the findings can be generalized is limited. FACS-sorted repertoires could contain abundant contaminating clonotypes from the bulk population, so computational filtering was required. After the booster, most clones that had expanded after primary vaccination were detected again (almost 97% of CD4 and around nine tenths of CD8), suggesting broad maintenance of memory.

In its sample, this clonotype was seen a few times. Which antigen it targets is not known. No clone much larger than this one lies a single base away; base qualities are absent. The sample's treatment or condition label, decoded: live attenuated yellow fever vaccine strain. At each blood-draw timepoint, two biological replicates of bulk PBMCs were obtained. PBMCs were isolated from peripheral blood using a standard Ficoll-Paque protocol. RNA was extracted with TriZol from bulk PBMCs, CD4 and CD8 fractions, and dextramer-positive and dextramer-negative fractions. Sequencer: Illumina NovaSeq 6000. Synthesis of TCR cDNA relied on 5'RACE template switching, a step that introduced a universal primer site along with unique molecular identifiers. cDNA synthesis was primed from both the TCR alpha and TCR beta constant segments. Libraries were amplified in two PCR steps, with sample barcodes and sequencing adapters added in the second step. Sequencing of libraries was done on Illumina HiSeq 2500 (2x100 bp) or NovaSeq (2x150 bp). The original pipeline was this. Reads were demultiplexed and collapsed into UMI consensus sequences with MIGEC, and V(D)J alignment was performed with MiXCR. Using edgeR on replicate PBMC samples, clonotypes were called vaccine-responding if FDR was below 0.01 and the log2 fold change was above 5 up to day 15. CD4 or CD8 identity was assigned to each bulk clonotype according to whether the clonotype was present at higher abundance in the sequenced CD4 repertoire or the sequenced CD8 repertoire. Using fastp at Q25 and MiXCR, TCRdb reprocessed the public reads and kept productive beta chains. Each entry merges the rows of one CDR3 protein and shows their most common DNA and genes. These V and J calls are TCRdb output, not the study's own analysis. The sample table contains around 310,000 distinct CDR3 sequences; only one count was recorded for roughly 3.5% of them. The ten largest clonotypes hold less than 25% of the sample.

The TCR comes from a man between 18 and 35 years old who received the YFV17D yellow fever vaccine. Sequenced here: PBMCs, sampled on the day of the yellow fever booster vaccination. This chain is built from TRBV2 and TRBJ2-7, with 11 bases in between that match TRBD1. The nucleotide sequence is TGTGCCGCCGACCGGGACAGGGGGTCCTACGAGCAGTACGTC. It translates as CAADRDRGSYEQYV.